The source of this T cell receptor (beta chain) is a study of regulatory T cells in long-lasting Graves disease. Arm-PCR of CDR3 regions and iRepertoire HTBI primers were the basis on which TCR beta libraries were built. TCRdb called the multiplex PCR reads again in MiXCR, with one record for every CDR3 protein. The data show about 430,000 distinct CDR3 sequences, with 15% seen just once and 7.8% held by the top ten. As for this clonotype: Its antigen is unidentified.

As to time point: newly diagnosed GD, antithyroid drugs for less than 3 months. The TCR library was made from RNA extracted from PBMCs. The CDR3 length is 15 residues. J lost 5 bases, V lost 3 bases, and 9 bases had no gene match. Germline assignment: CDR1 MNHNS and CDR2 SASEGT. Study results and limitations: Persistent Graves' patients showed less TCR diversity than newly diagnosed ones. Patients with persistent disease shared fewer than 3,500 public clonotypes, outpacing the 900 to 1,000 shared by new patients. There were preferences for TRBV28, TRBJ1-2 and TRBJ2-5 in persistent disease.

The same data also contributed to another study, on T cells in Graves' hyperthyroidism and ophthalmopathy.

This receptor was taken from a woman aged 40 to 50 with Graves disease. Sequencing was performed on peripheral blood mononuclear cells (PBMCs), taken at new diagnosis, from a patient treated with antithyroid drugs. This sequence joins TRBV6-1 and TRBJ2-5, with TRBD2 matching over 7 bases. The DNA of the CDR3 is TGTGCCAGCAGTGACGGCGCGGGAGTTTGGGAGACCCAGTACTTC. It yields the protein CASSDGAGVWETQYF.